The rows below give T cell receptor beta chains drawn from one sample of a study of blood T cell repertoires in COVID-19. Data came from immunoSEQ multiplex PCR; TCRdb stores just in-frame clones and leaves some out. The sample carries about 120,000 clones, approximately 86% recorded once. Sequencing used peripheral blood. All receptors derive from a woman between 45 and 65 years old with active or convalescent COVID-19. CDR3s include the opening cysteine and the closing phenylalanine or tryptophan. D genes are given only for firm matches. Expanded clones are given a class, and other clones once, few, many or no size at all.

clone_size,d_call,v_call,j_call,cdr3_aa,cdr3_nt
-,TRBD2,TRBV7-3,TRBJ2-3,CASSLTLGLPPDTQYF,TGTGCCAGCAGCTTAACTTTGGGACTACCCCCAGATACGCAGTATTTT
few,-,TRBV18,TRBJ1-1,CASSRAGGGTEAFF,TGTGCCAGCTCCCGGGCGGGGGGAGGCACTGAAGCTTTCTTT
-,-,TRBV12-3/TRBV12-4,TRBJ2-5,CASRAAGAETQYF,TGTGCCAGCAGGGCAGCTGGGGCAGAGACCCAGTACTTC
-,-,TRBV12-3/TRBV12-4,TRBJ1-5,CASRTGDNQPQHF,TGTGCCAGCAGAACCGGGGACAATCAGCCCCAGCATTTT
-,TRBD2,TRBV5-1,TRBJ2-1,CASSLLADNEQFF,TGCGCCAGCAGCTTACTAGCGGACAATGAGCAGTTCTTC